This T cell receptor (delta chain) was captured by sequencing in a study of Vδ1+ human thymocytes. Overall study findings and caveats: The authors advised highly purified populations and single-cell validation. Thymic TRG and TRD repertoires appeared highly polyclonal.

In this sample, this clone turned up a few times. What it binds is unknown. Sequences come from RNA converted to cDNA by reverse transcription. Pooled V-gene forward primers with one constant-region reverse primer generated the CDR3 amplicons by multiplex PCR. TCRdb re-analyzed the multiplex PCR reads via CATT. The sample includes tens of thousands of delta-chain clones, 25% to 30% of them seen just once. Germline CDR1 and CDR2: TSWWSYY and QGS. The V gene lost 1 base and the J gene lost 0 bases, with 36 bases spanning the gap. The CDR3 is 24 residues long. The sorted cells were CD3+ Vdelta1+ Vdelta2- thymocytes from alphabeta-depleted thymus. Between roughly 98% and 99.6% of sorted thymocytes were Vdelta1+.

The sequence was obtained from a boy in the first two years of life who had congenital heart surgery. The sample taken for sequencing was Vdelta1+ gamma-delta thymocytes from the thymus. Subset here: FACS-sorted CD3+ TCRalphabeta- TCRVdelta1+ TCRVdelta2- thymocytes. This chain joins TRDV1 and TRDJ1; maybe TRDD3 (7 bases). In DNA form, the CDR3 reads TGTGCTCTTGGGGAACCGATGCCCCCCCTCCTACGTGGGGGAGACCCTCTGTACACCGATAAACTCATCTTT. It translates to CALGEPMPPLLRGGDPLYTDKLIF.